This is a list of T cell receptor beta chains from one sample in a study of OX40 agonist ivuxolimab in advanced cancers. Profiling relied on immunoSEQ multiplex PCR, and the TCRdb table lists in-frame clones only, not all of them. The sample has about 72,000 clones; 75% to 90% are singletons. Sequencing was performed on CD4+ or CD8+ T cells sorted from blood, taken in a trial of the OX40 agonist ivuxolimab. Source of these receptors: an adult with an advanced solid tumor such as melanoma, head and neck, liver or kidney cancer. CDR3s leave out the opening cysteine and the closing phenylalanine or tryptophan.

V gene	J gene	CDR3 protein
TRBV6-6	TRBJ1-1	ASSPGNTEAF
TRBV29-1	TRBJ2-1	SVEGRGRLAGNEQF
TRBV5-6	TRBJ2-7	ASSLVRRGFLYEQY
TRBV6-5	TRBJ2-7	ASSSGLAGITYEQY
TRBV6-6	TRBJ2-1	ASSYSKNNEQF
TRBV19	TRBJ2-1	ASSVSYNEQF
TRBV11-3	TRBJ2-7	ASSKGPNSYEQY
TRBV7-3	TRBJ2-3	ASSLTWTGETDTQY
TRBV7-9	TRBJ1-1	ASRGGLGRVTEAF
TRBV28	TRBJ1-1	ASTGSEAF
TRBV29-1	TRBJ1-3	SVDPTGTGNTIY
TRBV6-5	TRBJ2-2	ASSYVGELF
TRBV5-1	TRBJ2-1	ASSTASGSLNEQF
TRBV18	TRBJ2-7	ASSPGQGFTSGRGEQY
TRBV4-1	TRBJ1-5	ASSQGPMDNQPQH
TRBV7-2	TRBJ1-6	ASSSQVSYNSPLH
TRBV4-3	TRBJ2-1	ASSQNYRTSGSPGSHEQF
TRBV29-1	TRBJ2-1	SAPPQGAPGNEQF
TRBV7-9	TRBJ2-5	ASSLGAGWGQETQY
TRBV5-1	.	ASREGLGTGGAEQY
TRBV12-2	TRBJ2-7	ASRLRGGRSYEQY
TRBV5-1	TRBJ2-5	ASSLGGVQETQY
TRBV28	TRBJ2-7	ASSFEGSILYEQY
TRBV18	TRBJ1-5	ASSPADNQPQH
TRBV7-2	TRBJ2-3	ASSLDSAGVAYTQY
TRBV4-1	TRBJ1-1	ASSRQGAGNTEAF
TRBV6-1	TRBJ2-7	ASSEASPGVGEQY
TRBV21-1	TRBJ2-4	ASSKAGTGPKNIQY
TRBV5-1	.	ASAREGHSSYEQY
TRBV7-2	TRBJ2-3	ASSLVPDVRIDTQY
TRBV28	TRBJ2-7	ASSLISSEQY
TRBV7-6	TRBJ2-3	ASSTGADTQY
TRBV9	TRBJ1-1	ASSAAMGAEAF
TRBV18	TRBJ2-3	ASSPGGGPTDTQY
TRBV5-6	TRBJ2-3	ASSLGWGQGWTDTQY
TRBV15	TRBJ1-4	ATSRDKAGASEKLF
TRBV4-2	TRBJ2-1	ASSQTSGSTGEQF
TRBV10-3	TRBJ2-3	AISVGGPGLAGQSGRDTQY
TRBV11-2	TRBJ2-3	ASSLDHPAGITDTQY
TRBV11-2	TRBJ1-4	ASSTYDSLNEKLF
TRBV11-3	TRBJ1-4	ASSLEGTAHNEKLF
TRBV5-1	TRBJ2-5	ASSLYSGSEETQY
TRBV27	TRBJ2-2	ASRPPLYTGELF
TRBV18	TRBJ2-1	ASSSLRGYGEQF
TRBV7-9	TRBJ1-1	ASSLFGTGGTEAF
TRBV7-2	TRBJ1-3	ASSRGRGNTIY
TRBV27	TRBJ2-2	ASSLGAGTGTSGSVGELF
TRBV5-6	TRBJ2-7	ASSLGRAYEQY
TRBV15	TRBJ1-4	ATARGDGEKLF
TRBV11-3	TRBJ2-1	ASSLEGLWPNEQF
TRBV18	TRBJ2-2	ASSPGLAGRTGELF
TRBV2	TRBJ2-3	ASNSGSSNTQY
TRBV7-9	TRBJ2-7	ASSGRLAVLSYEQY
TRBV19	TRBJ2-7	ASSGPGGRGASTSYEQY
TRBV2	TRBJ2-7	ASSLRDRGVSYEQY